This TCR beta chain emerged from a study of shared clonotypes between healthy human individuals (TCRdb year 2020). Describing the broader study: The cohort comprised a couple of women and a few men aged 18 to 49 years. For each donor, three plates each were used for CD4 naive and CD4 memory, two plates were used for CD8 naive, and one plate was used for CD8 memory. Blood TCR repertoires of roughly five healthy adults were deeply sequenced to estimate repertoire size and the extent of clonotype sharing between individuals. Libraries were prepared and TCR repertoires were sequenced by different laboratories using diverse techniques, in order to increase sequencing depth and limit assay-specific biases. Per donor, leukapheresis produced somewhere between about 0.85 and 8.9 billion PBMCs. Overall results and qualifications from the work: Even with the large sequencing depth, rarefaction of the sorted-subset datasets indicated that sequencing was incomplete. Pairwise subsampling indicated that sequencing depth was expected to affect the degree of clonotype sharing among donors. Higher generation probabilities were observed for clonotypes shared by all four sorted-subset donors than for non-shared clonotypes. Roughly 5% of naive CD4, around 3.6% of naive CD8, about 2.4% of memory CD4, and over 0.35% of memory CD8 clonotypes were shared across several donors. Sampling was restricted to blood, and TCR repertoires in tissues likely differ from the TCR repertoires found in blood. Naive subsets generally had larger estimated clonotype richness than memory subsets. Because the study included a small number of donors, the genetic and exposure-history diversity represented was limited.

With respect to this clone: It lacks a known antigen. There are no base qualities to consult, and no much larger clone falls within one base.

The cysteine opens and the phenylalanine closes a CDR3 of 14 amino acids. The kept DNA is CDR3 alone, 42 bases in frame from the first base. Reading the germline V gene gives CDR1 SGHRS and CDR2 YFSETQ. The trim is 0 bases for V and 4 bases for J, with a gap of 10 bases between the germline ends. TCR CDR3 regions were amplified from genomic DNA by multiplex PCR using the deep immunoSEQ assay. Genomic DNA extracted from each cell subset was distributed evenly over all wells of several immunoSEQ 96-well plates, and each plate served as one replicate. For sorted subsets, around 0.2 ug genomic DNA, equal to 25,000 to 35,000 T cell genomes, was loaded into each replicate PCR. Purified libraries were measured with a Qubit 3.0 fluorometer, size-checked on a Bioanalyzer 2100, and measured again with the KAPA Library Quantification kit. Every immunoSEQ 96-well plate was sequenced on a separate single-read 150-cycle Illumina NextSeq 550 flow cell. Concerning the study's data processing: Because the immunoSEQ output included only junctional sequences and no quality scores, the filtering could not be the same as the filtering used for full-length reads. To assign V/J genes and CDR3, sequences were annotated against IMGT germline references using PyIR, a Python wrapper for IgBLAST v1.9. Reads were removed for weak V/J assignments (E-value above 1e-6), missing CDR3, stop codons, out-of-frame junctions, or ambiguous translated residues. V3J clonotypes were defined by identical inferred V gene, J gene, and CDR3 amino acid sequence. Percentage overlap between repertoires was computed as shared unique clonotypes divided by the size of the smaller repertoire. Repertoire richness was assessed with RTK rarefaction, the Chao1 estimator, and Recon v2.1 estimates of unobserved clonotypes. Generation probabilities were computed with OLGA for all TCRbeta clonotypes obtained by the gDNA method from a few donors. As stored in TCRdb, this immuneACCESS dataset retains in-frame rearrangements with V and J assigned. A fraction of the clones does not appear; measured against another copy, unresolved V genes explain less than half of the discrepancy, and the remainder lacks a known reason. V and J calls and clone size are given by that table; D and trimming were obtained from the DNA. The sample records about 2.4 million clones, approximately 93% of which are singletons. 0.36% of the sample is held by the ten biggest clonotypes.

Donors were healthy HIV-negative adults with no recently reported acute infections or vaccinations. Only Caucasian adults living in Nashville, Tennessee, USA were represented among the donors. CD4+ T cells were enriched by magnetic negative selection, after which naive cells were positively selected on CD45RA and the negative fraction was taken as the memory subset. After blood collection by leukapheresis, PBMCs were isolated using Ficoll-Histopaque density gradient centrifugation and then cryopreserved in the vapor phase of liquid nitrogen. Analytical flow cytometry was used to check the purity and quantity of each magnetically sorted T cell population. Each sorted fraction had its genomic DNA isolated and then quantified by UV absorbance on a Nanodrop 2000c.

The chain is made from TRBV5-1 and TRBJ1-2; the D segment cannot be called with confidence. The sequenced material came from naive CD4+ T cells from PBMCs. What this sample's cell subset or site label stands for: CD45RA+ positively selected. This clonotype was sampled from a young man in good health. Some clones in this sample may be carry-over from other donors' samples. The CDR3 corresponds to CASSLERGAYGYTF. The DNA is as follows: TGCGCCAGCAGCTTGGAGCGGGGTGCCTATGGCTACACCTTC.